Included here is one T cell receptor beta chain sequence, with context. The sample is drawn from a study of blood T cell repertoires in COVID-19. This CDR3 is 15 amino acids long. V trimming: 3 bases; J trimming: 1 base; junction bases outside the gene matches: 8. Germline assignment: CDR1 DFQATT and CDR2 SNEGSKA (reference sequence). The protocol was immunoSEQ multiplex PCR, while the TCRdb copy is restricted to in-frame clones and leaves out a portion. The sample lists approximately 70,000 clones; around 89% were seen once. The gene calls are TRBV20-1 and TRBJ2-7, with 8 nucleotides matching TRBD1. The sequence was collected from a woman aged 70-85 years with acute or convalescent COVID-19. The specimen sequenced was peripheral blood. The CDR3 region is CSASAGGARSYEQYF. The DNA for the CDR3 is TGCAGTGCTAGTGCAGGGGGCGCAAGGTCCTACGAGCAGTACTTC.